Included here is one T cell receptor (beta chain) sequence, with context. The data stem from a study of blood T cell repertoires in COVID-19. Study-wide context: Collection of acute and convalescent COVID-19 samples took place in the United States, Italy and Spain. Sample material is recorded as cDNA or gDNA derived from T cells, B-cell-depleted T cells, or PBMCs.

Original analysis: Scientists estimated how many nucleated cells there were by amplifying reference gene primers. Libraries were prepared by immunoSEQ multiplex PCR; TCRdb keeps only in-frame clonotypes and omits some of them. V and J calls and clone size are those listed in that table; D and trimming were worked out from the DNA. Of 250,000 or so clones listed, about 83% are singletons. The CDR3 contains 11 residues. V lost 6 bases, J lost 4 bases, and 2 bases stayed unmatched. Germline CDR1 SQVTM, CDR2 ANQGSEA. The chain is built from TRBV29-1 and TRBJ1-2; TRBD1 aligns across 7 bases. What was sequenced was peripheral blood. The receptor was derived from a woman in her 40s who had recovered from COVID-19. This CDR3 reads CSVRTGYGYTF. The CDR3 coding sequence is TGCAGCGTACGGACAGGCTATGGCTACACCTTC.